The following is a T cell receptor (beta chain) sequence with its context. This clone was seen just once. No cognate antigen has been identified for it. Qualities for individual bases were not recorded, and no much larger clone is one base off. The collaborating institutions used their own protocols to collect whole blood in K2EDTA tubes. For TCRbeta analysis, collaborator samples were shipped as frozen whole blood, as isolated PBMCs, or as DNA extracted from either sample type. This sample was included in a study of blood T cell repertoires in COVID-19 (dated by TCRdb to about 2020). In the study overall: Collaborator samples came from the United States, Italy and Spain and covered acute and convalescent phases of COVID-19. The material from the prospective study consisted of cDNA or gDNA derived from T cells, B-cell-depleted T cells, or PBMCs. The dataset comprised deeply sampled blood TCRbeta repertoires from subjects exposed to, actively infected with, or recovered from COVID-19. A freely available public database, intended as a resource for researchers studying the immune response to SARS-CoV-2, is where the repertoires were released. The samples were drawn from two sources: the first 160 participants of the ongoing ImmuneRACE study, and 1,000 to 1,500 subjects contributed by 6 global collaborators. A de-identified subject ID, COVID-19 status, age in years and sex were almost always included in the sample metadata. Where available, HLA class I and class II types were taken from metadata supplied by the sample provider and were not determined by assay-based typing. Study-wide findings and limitations: The quantity of clinical and demographic metadata differed by source and by participant and was supplied without curation.

The immunoSEQ Assay, a bias-controlled multiplex PCR, was used to amplify TCRbeta CDR3 regions from genomic DNA. On the authors' methods: The number of nucleated cells in each sample was estimated by amplification of reference gene primers within the assay. Sequence reads were collapsed and filtered to measure the absolute abundance of every unique TCRbeta CDR3 rearrangement. Productive Simpson clonality was computed per sample as the square root of Simpson's diversity index over productive rearrangements. As stored in TCRdb, this immuneACCESS dataset retains in-frame rearrangements with V and J assigned. A fraction of the clones does not appear; measured against another copy, unresolved V genes explain less than half of the discrepancy, and the remainder lacks a known reason. The V and J calls and clone size come from that table; D and trimming were worked out from the DNA. In this sample the table shows hundreds of thousands of clones, over 75% of which occur a single time. The top ten clones comprise around 0.8% of the sample.

V and J are trimmed by 5 bases and 12 bases, and the gene matches miss 7 bases of the junction. Its CDR3 holds 12 amino acids, cysteine through phenylalanine. CDR3 DNA is the only sequence kept; it has 36 bases, read in frame from the first base. CDR1 and CDR2 are drawn from the germline V gene: SGHDN, FVKESK. The rearrangement joined TRBV14 to TRBJ1-1; 9 central bases correspond to TRBD1. The TCR was taken from a woman in her twenties or thirties with acute or convalescent COVID-19. The sequenced material came from peripheral blood. This receptor carries the CDR3 CASSEPGQGPFF. The base sequence is TGTGCCAGCAGCGAACCGGGACAGGGACCTTTCTTT. The reference TRBV14 and TRBJ1-1 proteins fill in what lies around the CDR3, so the full variable domain reads EAGVTQFPSHSVIEKGQTVTLRCDPISGHDNLYWYRRVMGKEIKFLLHFVKESKQDESGMPNNRFLAERTGGTYSTLKVQPAELEDSGVYFCASSEPGQGPFFGQGTRLTVV.